This is a list of T cell receptor beta chains from one sample in a study of CD4 and CD8 cells across lung adenocarcinoma regions. MiXCR was run by TCRdb on the PCR reads, yielding one entry per CDR3 protein. Of about 3,700 distinct CDR3 sequences listed, roughly 60% are singletons. Sequencing input: CD4+ T cells from the margin of a lung tumor. These receptors were collected from a male donor with lung adenocarcinoma. The CD4 and CD8 labels of this study may be unreliable. CDR3s leave out the opening cysteine and the closing phenylalanine or tryptophan. Not all rows give a size; the values are once, few, many and, for expanded clones, a class.

v_call	clone_size	j_call	cdr3_aa
TRBV11-2	NA	TRBJ2-1	ASSRTGTEQF
TRBV6-1	NA	TRBJ2-4	ASSDRPDREVGIQY
TRBV6-1	NA	TRBJ2-6	ASSVLSGARAGANVLT
TRBV6-1	NA	TRBJ2-1	ASREDRGKFNEQF
TRBV6-4	NA	NA	ARKASDAGAQY
TRBV12-3/TRBV12-4	NA	TRBJ2-2	ASSGLAGAGELF
TRBV6-5	medium-sized	TRBJ2-7	ASSYYQGTWY
TRBV6-1	NA	TRBJ2-2	ASKPGGGVGGAGELF
TRBV6-5	few	TRBJ1-3	ASSYDLSSGNTIY
TRBV5-1	few	TRBJ1-5	ASSLGQNQPQH
TRBV6-1	NA	TRBJ2-5	ASSEGRLAGDQETQY
TRBV6-1	NA	NA	ASSIHNYEQY
TRBV6-1	NA	TRBJ1-1	ASSEDRGDTEAF
TRBV6-1	few	TRBJ2-6	ASRAGVGANVLT
TRBV6-1	NA	TRBJ2-2	ASSRRLGLGMGGELF
TRBV7-6	NA	TRBJ1-6	ASSERGRDSSYNSPLH
TRBV6-5	NA	TRBJ2-5	ASSYRDRQETQY
TRBV6-1	NA	TRBJ1-2	ASSEETSGRTNYGYT
TRBV6-1	few	TRBJ2-5	ASRTGLAGQETQY
TRBV6-1	few	TRBJ2-3	ASSGGTSGRATDTQY
TRBV7-2	NA	TRBJ2-1	ASSYGLAAYNEQF
TRBV6-1	NA	TRBJ1-2	ASSAALGYT
TRBV6-1	once	TRBJ2-2	ASSEWGRPTGELF
TRBV6-1	once	TRBJ2-5	ASSLGTSGRSGFF
TRBV6-1	NA	TRBJ2-7	ASKYGGTSGTLGEQY
TRBV11-2	few	TRBJ2-3	ASSQFSRSDTQY
TRBV6-1	NA	NA	ASSEMAPRETQY
TRBV12-3/TRBV12-4	NA	TRBJ1-4	ASSSGTVPEKLF
TRBV6-1	NA	TRBJ1-1	ASSPLGGSFGMNTEAF
TRBV28	NA	TRBJ1-1	ASSYRPKGRGTEAF
TRBV6-1	few	TRBJ1-4	ASRARGIGNEKLF
TRBV6-5	few	TRBJ1-6	ASSYSRYEQY
TRBV6-1	NA	TRBJ1-1	ASSPTSSTEAF
TRBV6-1	few	TRBJ2-5	ARSTAPGETQY
TRBV11-2	NA	TRBJ2-1	ASSLRVILGGNEQF
TRBV11-3	NA	NA	ASSWRGGGVYEQY
TRBV6-5	few	NA	ASSYSNRLAGTYEQY
TRBV6-1	NA	NA	ASSPQTGYLYEQY
TRBV6-1	NA	TRBJ1-1	ASSSPIGTTEAF
TRBV6-1	few	TRBJ2-5	ASAASGSRGETQY
TRBV6-1	NA	TRBJ2-1	GRGEGGRDPETQY
TRBV6-1	NA	TRBJ1-6	ASSERIDYNSPLH
TRBV6-1	NA	TRBJ2-1	ASHQVLAGGGNEQF
TRBV11-3	NA	TRBJ1-1	ASSDLFMNTEAF
TRBV6-5	NA	TRBJ2-1	ASSYIGDNEQF
TRBV4-2	NA	TRBJ1-6	ASSQDPGAANSPLH
TRBV18	NA	TRBJ1-1	ASSPVGVGGSSEAF